A single sample is the source of the 9 T cell receptor beta chains below, sequenced in a study of T cells in Graves' hyperthyroidism and ophthalmopathy. The source material, RNA transcripts, was used to amplify TCR beta CDR3 regions. HTBI primers were employed in a first-round RT-PCR of the TCR CDR3. One entry per CDR3 protein, called by TCRdb with MiXCR from the multiplex PCR reads. Of more than 500,000 distinct CDR3 sequences listed, about 15% were seen once; the top ten hold around 28%. The specimen sequenced was blood. Receptors were obtained from a woman aged 25 to 39 with Graves' ophthalmopathy.

The chain employs TRBV24-1 and TRBJ2-1; D not resolved. The length of the CDR3 is 12 residues. Germline V gene sequence: CDR1 KGHDR, CDR2 SFDVKD. V lost 3 bases and J lost 7, with 6 bases in between. CDR3 nucleotide sequence: TGTGCCACCAGTGATGGGATGAATGAGCAGTTCTTC. It yields the protein CATSDGMNEQFF.

The genes are TRBV4-3 and TRBJ2-1; 12 bases fit TRBD2. V dropped 1 base and J dropped 4; count of bases not matched to a gene: 8. This CDR3 comprises 18 residues. The germline CDR1 and CDR2 sequences are LGHNA and YSLEER. The CDR3 nucleotides are TGCGCCAGCAGCCAAGCCGGGGGACTAGCGGGTTATTACAATGAGCAGTTCTTC. Translating gives CASSQAGGLAGYYNEQFF.

CDR3 region: CASSSPWWTSGAGELFF. CDR3 nucleotides: TGTGCCAGCAGCTCACCATGGTGGACTAGCGGGGCCGGGGAGCTGTTTTTT. The V gene is TRBV7-9, the J gene TRBJ2-2; 12 bases map to TRBD2. There are 17 residues in the CDR3. Germline values: CDR1 SEHNR, CDR2 FQNEAQ (reference sequence). V lost 4 bases and J lost 6; bases outside the gene matches: 9.

The chain is built from TRBV6-5 and TRBJ2-1, with D uncertain. The V and J ends lost 2 bases and 5 bases respectively, with 4 bases between them. This CDR3 is built from 12 residues. Germline V gene data show CDR1 as MNHEY and CDR2 as SVGAGI. CDR3 amino acids: CASSYIDNEQFF. CDR3 DNA: TGTGCCAGCAGTTACATAGACAATGAGCAGTTCTTC.

In its sample, this clonotype was seen a few times. The V call is TRBV20-1, the J call TRBJ2-5; unclear D gene. V lost 2 bases, J lost 5 bases, and 12 bases lay in between. The CDR3 loop spans 13 amino acids. Germline CDR1 DFQATT, CDR2 SNEGSKA (reference sequence). The CDR3 sequence is CSARPPGLETQYF. The CDR3 DNA follows: TGCAGTGCTAGACCTCCTGGCTTGGAGACCCAGTACTTC.

This clonotype was observed at least ten times. This rearrangement joins TRBV28 to TRBJ1-6; perhaps TRBD1 as D (5 bases). The V end was cut by 7 bases, the J end by 4 bases, with 11 bases between. The CDR3 contains 14 residues. Germline CDR1 is MDHEN and CDR2 is SYDVKM. This CDR3 is CASMGDRYNSPLHF. CDR3 nucleotides: TGTGCCAGCATGGGGGATAGGTATAATTCACCCCTCCACTTT.

The gene calls are TRBV20-1 and TRBJ2-1; D gene ambiguous. The CDR3 loop spans 11 amino acids. Trimming pared 6 bases from V and 9 bases from J, leaving 12 bases between. CDR1 is DFQATT, CDR2 SNEGSKA, per germline (reference sequence). CDR3 loop: CSAHQLAEQFF. CDR3 DNA sequence: TGCAGTGCCCACCAGTTAGCTGAGCAGTTCTTC.

The J gene is TRBJ1-4, the V gene TRBV10-3; the D gene is possibly TRBD1 (5 bases). Trimming removed 0 bases at V and 15 bases at J, with 14 bases between. This CDR3 comprises 13 residues. The germline gives CDR1 ENHRY, CDR2 SYGVKD. CDR3 in amino acids: CAISESSQGILFF. The DNA for the CDR3 is TGTGCCATCAGTGAGTCGAGCCAGGGAATCTTGTTTTTT.

The chain couples TRBV11-2 to TRBJ2-5; 7 positions agree with TRBD2. Germline CDR1 is SGHAT and CDR2 is FQNNGV. The trim removed 6 bases at V and 1 base at J, leaving 11 bases unmatched. The CDR3 covers 16 residues. The CDR3 is CASRLAPGGLQETQYF. The CDR3 nucleotides are TGTGCCAGCAGACTGGCGCCGGGAGGCCTCCAAGAGACCCAGTACTTC.